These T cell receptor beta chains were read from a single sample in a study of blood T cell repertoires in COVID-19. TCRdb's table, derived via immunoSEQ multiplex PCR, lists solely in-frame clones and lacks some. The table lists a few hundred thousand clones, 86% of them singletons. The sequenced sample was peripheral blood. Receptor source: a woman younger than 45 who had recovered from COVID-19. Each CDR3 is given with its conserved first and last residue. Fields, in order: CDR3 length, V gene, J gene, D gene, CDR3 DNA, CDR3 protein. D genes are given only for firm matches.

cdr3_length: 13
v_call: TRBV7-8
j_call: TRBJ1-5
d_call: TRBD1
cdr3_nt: TGTGCCAGCAGTTCAGGGGGCAGCCAGCCCCAGCATTTT
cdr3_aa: CASSSGGSQPQHF

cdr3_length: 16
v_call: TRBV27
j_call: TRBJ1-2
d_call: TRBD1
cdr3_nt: TGTGCCAGCAGCCACACACTGACAGGGGGGAGCTATGGCTACACCTTC
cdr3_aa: CASSHTLTGGSYGYTF

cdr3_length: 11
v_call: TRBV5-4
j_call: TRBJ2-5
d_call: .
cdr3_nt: TGTGCCAGCAGCCTAGAAGAGACCCAGTACTTC
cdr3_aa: CASSLEETQYF

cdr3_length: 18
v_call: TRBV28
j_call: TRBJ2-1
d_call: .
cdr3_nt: TGTGCCAGCAGTTACCCCTTTGGTTTAGGAGGGGTTGGCAATGAGCAGTTCTTC
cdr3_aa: CASSYPFGLGGVGNEQFF

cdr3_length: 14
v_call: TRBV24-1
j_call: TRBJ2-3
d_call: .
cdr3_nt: TGTGCCACCAGTGGGGGAGCTAGCACAGATACGCAGTATTTT
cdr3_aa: CATSGGASTDTQYF

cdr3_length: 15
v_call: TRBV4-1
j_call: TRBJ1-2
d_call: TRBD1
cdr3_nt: TGCGCCAGCAGCCAAGTAAACAGGGGGAACTATGGCTACACCTTC
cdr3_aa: CASSQVNRGNYGYTF

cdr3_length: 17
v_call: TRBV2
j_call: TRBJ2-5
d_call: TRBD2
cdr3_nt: TGTGCCAGCAGTGAGATGGGACTAGCGGGAGGGCCCCAGACCCAGTACTTC
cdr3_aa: CASSEMGLAGGPQTQYF

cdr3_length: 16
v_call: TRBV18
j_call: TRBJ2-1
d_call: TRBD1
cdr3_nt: TGTGCCAGCTCACCCGGACAGGGGCTAAACTACAATGAGCAGTTCTTC
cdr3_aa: CASSPGQGLNYNEQFF

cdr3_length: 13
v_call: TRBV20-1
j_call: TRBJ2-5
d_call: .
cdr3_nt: TGCAGTGCTAGTATCACAGTTCAAGAGACCCAGTACTTC
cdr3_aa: CSASITVQETQYF

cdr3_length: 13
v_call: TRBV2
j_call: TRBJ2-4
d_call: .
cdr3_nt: TGTGCCAGCAGTGAGCAGAGGCAGACTAAACCTGGCTTC
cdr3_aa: CASSEQRQTKPGF

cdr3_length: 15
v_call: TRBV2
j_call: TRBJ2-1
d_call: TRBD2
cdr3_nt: TGTGCCAGCAGATTGGGACTAGCGCTTCACAATGAGCAGTTCTTC
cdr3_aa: CASRLGLALHNEQFF

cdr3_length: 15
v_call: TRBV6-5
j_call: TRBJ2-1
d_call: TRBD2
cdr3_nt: TGTGCCAGCACTACTAGCGGGAGCTCCTACAATGAGCAGTTCTTC
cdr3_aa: CASTTSGSSYNEQFF

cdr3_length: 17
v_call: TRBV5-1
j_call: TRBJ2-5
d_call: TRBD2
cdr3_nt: TGCGCCAGCAGCTTGGCCAAAACTAGCGGGGCCCAAGAGACCCAGTACTTC
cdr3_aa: CASSLAKTSGAQETQYF